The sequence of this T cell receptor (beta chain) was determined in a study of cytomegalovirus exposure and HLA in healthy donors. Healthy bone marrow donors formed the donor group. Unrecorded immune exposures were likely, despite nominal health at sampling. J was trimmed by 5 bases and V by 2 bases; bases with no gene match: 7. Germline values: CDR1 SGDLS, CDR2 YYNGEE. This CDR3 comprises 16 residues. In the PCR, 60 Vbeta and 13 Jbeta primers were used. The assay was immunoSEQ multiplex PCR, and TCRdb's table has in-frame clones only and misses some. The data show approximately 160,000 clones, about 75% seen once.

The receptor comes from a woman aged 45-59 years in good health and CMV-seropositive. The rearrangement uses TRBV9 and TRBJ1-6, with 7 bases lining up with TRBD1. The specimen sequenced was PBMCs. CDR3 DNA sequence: TGTGCCAGCAGCGTGACAGGGATTTCGGATAATTCACCCCTCCACTTT. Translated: CASSVTGISDNSPLHF.